This entry lists 31 T cell receptor beta chains sequenced from one sample in a study of blood T cell repertoires in COVID-19. Libraries were prepared by immunoSEQ multiplex PCR; TCRdb keeps only in-frame clonotypes and omits some of them. The table records under 300,000 clones, roughly 88% of them present only once. The sample taken for sequencing was PBMCs or T cells enriched from blood (not recorded which). The origin of the receptors is a woman in her thirties or forties with acute COVID-19.

The rearrangement joins TRBV19 to TRBJ2-3, with D perhaps TRBD2 (6 bases). CDR3 length equals 14 residues. CDR1 and CDR2 from the germline V gene are LNHDA and SQIVND (reference sequence). V dropped 3 bases and J dropped 2 bases, with 9 bases sitting between them. In nucleotides, the CDR3 is TGTGCCAGTAGTATTAGCGGCCTCACAGATACGCAGTATTTT. Its translation: CASSISGLTDTQYF.

V and J are TRBV19 and TRBJ1-2; D is unresolved. V shed 0 bases and J shed 2 bases, with 10 bases lying between them. The CDR3 is made up of 15 amino acids. The V gene's germline CDR1 is LNHDA and CDR2 SQIVND (reference sequence). As DNA, the CDR3 is TGTGCCAGTAGTATAGATGGCAGGCTCAACTATGGCTACACCTTC. Protein sequence: CASSIDGRLNYGYTF.

V gene TRBV29-1 combines with J gene TRBJ2-3; D remains unclear. Per germline, CDR1 SQVTM and CDR2 ANQGSEA. V lost 4 bases, J lost 5 bases, and 13 bases lay in between. The CDR3 consists of 13 residues. CDR3 bases: TGCAGCGTTGTGTCAGGCCGGAAAGATACGCAGTATTTT. Amino acids: CSVVSGRKDTQYF.

The rearrangement links TRBV19 to TRBJ2-5; no clear D. The CDR3 spans 9 residues. The V and J ends lost 8 bases and 5 bases respectively, with 3 bases between them. The germline gives CDR1 LNHDA, CDR2 SQIVND (reference sequence). The CDR3 DNA reads as TGTGCCAGTGGCGAGACCCAGTACTTC. This encodes CASGETQYF.

The CDR3 region has the DNA TGTGCCAGCAGCCAGGGACAGATCACAGATACGCAGTATTTT. Translation gives CASSQGQITDTQYF. J is TRBJ2-3 and V is TRBV7-9; TRBD1 agrees at 7 bases. The CDR3 is 14 residues long. Trimming cost V 5 bases and J 2 bases; bases outside gene matches: 4. CDR1 is SEHNR, CDR2 FQNEAQ, per germline (reference sequence).

The rearrangement links TRBV9 to TRBJ2-1; D gene ambiguous. The CDR3 runs to 15 residues. V shed 4 bases and J shed 5 bases, with 16 bases lying between them. Germline lookup yields CDR1 SGDLS and CDR2 YYNGEE. This CDR3 is CASSPRPGGDNEQFF. The DNA for the CDR3 is TGTGCCAGCAGCCCCCGCCCAGGTGGCGACAATGAGCAGTTCTTC.

The genes are TRBV3-1 (or the pseudogene TRBV3-2) and TRBJ1-5, with D possibly TRBD1 on 5 matching bases. With 0 bases removed from V and 2 bases from J, the gap between germline ends came to 14 bases. The CDR3 consists of 17 residues. Germline CDR1 reads LGHDT; CDR2 reads YNNKEL (reference sequence). The CDR3 bases are TGTGCCAGCAGCCAAGACGCCGCAGGAGGGGGCAATCAGCCCCAGCATTTT. As protein: CASSQDAAGGGNQPQHF.

This clone has more than one count but fewer than ten. The rearrangement uses TRBV9 and TRBJ1-1; D possibly corresponds to TRBD1 (6 bases). The CDR3 length is 13 residues. V was clipped by 3 bases and J by 4 bases, with 10 bases between them. CDR1 is SGDLS, CDR2 YYNGEE, per germline. The CDR3 loop is CASSGGQRTEAFF. CDR3 coding DNA: TGTGCCAGCAGCGGCGGACAGCGCACTGAAGCTTTCTTT.

As DNA, the CDR3 is TGCGCCAGCAGGGTAGAGGGGGACACCGGGGAGCTGTTTTTT. This encodes CASRVEGDTGELFF. The J gene is TRBJ2-2, the V gene TRBV5-1; tentative D call: TRBD1 (6 bases). This CDR3 comprises 14 residues. The germline V and J ends were trimmed by 5 bases and 3 bases, with 11 bases remaining between them. The germline gives CDR1 SGHRS, CDR2 YFSETQ.

The chain couples TRBV24-1 to TRBJ1-1; tentative D call: TRBD1 (5 bases). CDR3 length: 13 residues. CDR1 is KGHDR and CDR2 is SFDVKD in the germline V gene. Trimming removed 9 bases from V and 4 bases from J, with 14 bases in between. CDR3 DNA sequence: TGTGCCACCCCCGGGACTTTGGGCACTGAAGCTTTCTTT. It yields the protein CATPGTLGTEAFF.

The V and J genes are TRBV10-3 and TRBJ2-2; tentative D call: TRBD1 (6 bases). Germline V lookup: CDR1 ENHRY, CDR2 SYGVKD. The CDR3 runs to 14 residues. V was trimmed by 4 bases and J by 7 bases, leaving 13 bases between them. This CDR3 is CAISGGTIIGELFF. The CDR3, as DNA: TGTGCCATCAGTGGGGGGACAATCATCGGGGAGCTGTTTTTT.

J is TRBJ2-5 and V is TRBV15; D uncertain. Germline V gene lookup returns CDR1 LNHNV and CDR2 YYDKDF (reference sequence). Between the trimmed V and J ends, which lost 3 bases and 5 bases, there was a span of 13 bases. The CDR3 is 14 residues long. CDR3 sequence (DNA): TGTGCCACCAGCAGCTGGGCGACCTTGGAGACCCAGTACTTC. It yields the protein CATSSWATLETQYF.

This chain connects TRBV5-6 to TRBJ2-2, with D possibly matching TRBD2 (6 bases). Germline CDR1 and CDR2: SGHDT and YYEEEE. The CDR3 is 17 amino acids. V was pared by 2 bases and J by 4 bases, with 18 bases between. In DNA form, the CDR3 reads TGTGCCAGCAGCTTTTACCCAGCGGGCGGGATCACCGGGGAGCTGTTTTTT. As protein: CASSFYPAGGITGELFF.

The V gene is TRBV5-1, the J gene TRBJ2-2; 7 positions match TRBD2. The CDR3 consists of 14 residues. J lost 2 bases, V lost 7 bases, and 5 bases had no gene match. Germline CDR1 is SGHRS and CDR2 is YFSETQ. The CDR3 sequence: CASSTSRNTGELFF. The CDR3 DNA sequence: TGCGCCAGCTCGACTAGCCGAAACACCGGGGAGCTGTTTTTT.

Notes on this clone: The sample has other DNA sequences that encode this CDR3 too. The V and J genes are TRBV5-4 and TRBJ2-5; 12 nucleotides agree with TRBD2. This CDR3 has 15 amino acids. J gave up 4 bases and V 4 bases, and 5 bases lay outside the gene matches. Germline CDR1 is SGHNT and CDR2 is YYREEE (reference sequence). CDR3 in amino acids: CASSPLAGGPETQYF. In DNA form, the CDR3 reads TGTGCCAGCAGCCCACTAGCGGGGGGCCCAGAGACCCAGTACTTC.

This chain uses TRBV5-4 with TRBJ1-1; D is ambiguous. The CDR3 extends over 13 amino acids. V was pared by 3 bases and J by 1 base, with 7 bases between. The germline CDR1 and CDR2 sequences are SGHNT and YYREEE (reference sequence). In nucleotides, the CDR3 is TGTGCCAGCAGCTCGCAGTCGAACACTGAAGCTTTCTTT. Translating gives CASSSQSNTEAFF.

V gene TRBV2 combines with J gene TRBJ2-7; a possible D gene is TRBD2 (5 bases). Trimming stripped 6 bases from V and 9 bases from J, with 15 bases between. The length of the CDR3 is 12 residues. CDR1 is SNHLY and CDR2 is FYNNEI in the germline V gene. The CDR3 DNA sequence: TGTGCCAGCAGATCCACCGGGAACCCGCAGTACTTC. This gives the protein CASRSTGNPQYF. Full variable domain (rest looked up from reference TRBV2 and TRBJ2-7): EPEVTQTPSHQVTQMGQEVILRCVPISNHLYFYWYRQILGQKVEFLVSFYNNEISEKSEIFDDQFSVERPDGSNFTLKIRSTKLEDSAMYFCASRSTGNPQYFGPGTRLTVT.

This chain joins TRBV30 and TRBJ1-4; 8 nucleotides line up with TRBD1. Trimming took 3 bases from V and 6 from J; bases not matched to a gene: 12. This CDR3 is built from 16 residues. CDR1 is GTSNPN and CDR2 is SVGIG in the germline V gene (reference sequence). The CDR3 DNA is TGTGCCTGGAGCGCCATTCTGGACAGGGAATATGAAAAACTGTTTTTT. This sequence encodes CAWSAILDREYEKLFF.

The gene calls are TRBV27 and TRBJ1-6; D is possibly TRBD1 (5 bases). Trimming took 3 bases from V and 2 from J, leaving 14 bases between them. In germline, CDR1 is MNHEY, CDR2 SMNVEV (reference sequence). The CDR3 is 17 residues long. DNA for the CDR3: TGTGCCAGCAGTTTTCTCAGTAAGGGGACCTATAATTCACCCCTCCACTTT. As protein: CASSFLSKGTYNSPLHF.

V usage is TRBV2 and J usage is TRBJ2-3; D not resolved. Germline lookup yields CDR1 SNHLY and CDR2 FYNNEI. The CDR3 has 14 amino acids. Trimming removed 4 bases from V and 0 bases from J, with 8 bases in between. CDR3 DNA sequence: TGTGCCAGCAGTGCTAAGACTAGCACAGATACGCAGTATTTT. Protein: CASSAKTSTDTQYF.

The rearrangement joins TRBV2 to TRBJ2-6; unclear D gene. The V gene lost 4 bases and the J gene lost 1 base, with 20 bases spanning the gap. CDR3 length equals 19 residues. Germline V gene lookup returns CDR1 SNHLY and CDR2 FYNNEI. CDR3 sequence: CASSGLTSGRRSGANVLTF. CDR3 nucleotide sequence: TGTGCCAGCAGTGGATTGACATCAGGTCGTCGATCTGGGGCCAACGTCCTGACTTTC.

The J gene is TRBJ1-4, the V gene TRBV2; 7 bases line up with TRBD1. V lost 6 bases to trimming and J lost 3 bases; unmatched junction nucleotides: 4. CDR1 SNHLY and CDR2 FYNNEI come from the germline V gene. The CDR3 loop spans 14 amino acids. CDR3 sequence (DNA): TGTGCCAGCAGGGATACAGGGGCTAATGAAAAACTGTTTTTT. It encodes CASRDTGANEKLFF.

The CDR3 DNA sequence: TGTGCCAGCAGCGAGATGACAGGGTCGGTGGGCCAGTACTTC. Its translation: CASSEMTGSVGQYF. The rearrangement joins TRBV7-9 to TRBJ2-5, with TRBD1 identical over 7 bases. V lost 5 bases, J lost 10 bases, and 13 bases stayed unmatched. CDR3 length: 14 amino acids. CDR1 is SEHNR and CDR2 is FQNEAQ in the germline V gene (reference sequence).

The V and J genes are TRBV10-2 and TRBJ2-7; possible D gene TRBD2, 6 bases. Deletions cut 6 bases from V and 5 bases from J, with 14 bases between. This CDR3 region has 13 residues. Germline V gene sequence: CDR1 WSHSY, CDR2 SAAADI. The chain's CDR3 is CASSGEVWDEQYF. DNA for the CDR3: TGCGCCAGCAGCGGGGAGGTATGGGACGAGCAGTACTTC.

This chain connects TRBV12-1 to TRBJ2-7; TRBD1, as called in the table, went unchecked against the DNA. TRBV12-1 is described as a pseudogene. The CDR3 extends over 17 amino acids. This chain's CDR3 is CASSHRDTGSSSYEQYV. DNA for the CDR3: TGTGCCAGCAGCCACCGGGACACCGGGTCATCCAGCTACGAGCAGTACGTC.

This clone was seen only once. The chain uses TRBV7-2 and TRBJ2-1; 10 bases agree with TRBD2. The germline V gene has CDR1 SGHTA and CDR2 FQGNSA. After removal of 4 bases from V and 7 bases from J, the junction contained 13 bases not matched to a gene. CDR3 length: 17 amino acids. The CDR3 sequence is CASSSGPLAGARNEQFF. CDR3 DNA: TGTGCCAGCAGCTCGGGTCCCCTAGCGGGAGCGCGAAATGAGCAGTTCTTC. Together with reference TRBV7-2 and TRBJ2-1, the CDR3 gives the full variable domain: GAGVSQSPSNKVTEKGKDVELRCDPISGHTALYWYRQSLGQGLEFLIYFQGNSAPDKSGLPSDRFSAERTGGSVSTLTIQRTQQEDSAVYLCASSSGPLAGARNEQFFGPGTRLTVL.

In the case of this clone: Other DNA sequences in this specimen translate into the identical CDR3. The rearrangement uses TRBV19 and TRBJ1-2; D may be TRBD1 (6 bases). CDR3 length: 13 amino acids. V shed 4 bases and J shed 4 bases, with 10 bases lying between them. Germline-derived CDR1 and CDR2 are LNHDA and SQIVND (reference sequence). CDR3 DNA sequence: TGTGCCAGTAGTACGACAGGAGGCTATGGCTACACCTTC. It encodes CASSTTGGYGYTF.

This clone was observed once. The chain joins TRBV7-9 to TRBJ2-3, with D possibly being TRBD1 (6 bases). Germline V gene data show CDR1 as SEHNR and CDR2 as FQNEAQ (reference sequence). CDR3 length equals 14 residues. Trimming removed 2 bases at V and 5 bases at J, with 11 bases between. The CDR3 DNA reads TGTGCCAGCAGCTTACCGGGACAAAAAGATACGCAGTATTTT. Its protein product is CASSLPGQKDTQYF.

J is TRBJ2-3 and V is TRBV5-1; 12 nucleotides agree with TRBD1. Trimming took 0 bases from V and 4 from J; bases not matched to a gene: 6. Looked up from germline, CDR1 is SGHRS and CDR2 is YFSETQ. This CDR3 contains 17 residues. The CDR3 DNA follows: TGCGCCAGCAGCTTGGGGGCCGGGACAGGGGGCTCAGATACGCAGTATTTT. This translates into CASSLGAGTGGSDTQYF.

This clone was seen only a few times. The chain uses TRBV5-4 and TRBJ2-2, with TRBD2 identical over 11 bases. This CDR3 comprises 16 residues. V was pared by 4 bases and J by 0 bases, with 2 bases of the junction left unmatched. Germline V CDR1 and CDR2: SGHNT, YYREEE (reference sequence). The CDR3 nucleotides read TGTGCCAGCAGCCTACTAGCGGGAGCGAACACCGGGGAGCTGTTTTTT. It translates to CASSLLAGANTGELFF.

The chain employs TRBV7-8 and TRBJ2-5, with no clear D. Germline CDR1 and CDR2: SGHVS and FQNEAQ. Between the trimmed V and J ends, which lost 4 bases and 3 bases, there was a span of 6 bases. This CDR3 is 12 amino acids long. As DNA, the CDR3 is TGTGCCAGCAGCTCACAAGAAGAGACCCAGTACTTC. Translation: CASSSQEETQYF.